This T cell receptor beta chain was captured by sequencing in a study of beta chain features in type 1 diabetes. About the study: The samples had about 110,000,000 sorted cells examined in all. General observations from the study: Across patients, naive, central memory and Treg TCRB repertoires exhibited apparently greater similarity than was observed across healthy donors. Shortening of TCRB CDR3s, moderate but significant, appeared in all four CD4+ subsets of Type 1 diabetes patients.

cDNA synthesis used the whole RNA isolate, giving expressed TCRB sequences. Clones were sequenced by immunoSEQ multiplex PCR, and TCRdb holds only the in-frame ones, with some missing. Of a few hundred thousand clones in the sample, roughly 25% were seen once. In the case of this clone: Its cognate antigen is unknown.

After removal of 7 bases from V and 7 bases from J, the junction contained 9 bases not matched to a gene. CDR3 length equals 12 residues. Germline V gives CDR1 SQVTM, CDR2 ANQGSEA. Input material: naive CD4+ T cells from blood. This clonotype was sampled from a woman aged 25 to 39 with type 1 diabetes. The V gene is TRBV29-1, the J gene TRBJ1-1; 7 bases agree with TRBD1. CDR3 nucleotide sequence: TGCAGCGCCGCGGGACAGAGGGATGAAGCTTTCTTT. It encodes CSAAGQRDEAFF.